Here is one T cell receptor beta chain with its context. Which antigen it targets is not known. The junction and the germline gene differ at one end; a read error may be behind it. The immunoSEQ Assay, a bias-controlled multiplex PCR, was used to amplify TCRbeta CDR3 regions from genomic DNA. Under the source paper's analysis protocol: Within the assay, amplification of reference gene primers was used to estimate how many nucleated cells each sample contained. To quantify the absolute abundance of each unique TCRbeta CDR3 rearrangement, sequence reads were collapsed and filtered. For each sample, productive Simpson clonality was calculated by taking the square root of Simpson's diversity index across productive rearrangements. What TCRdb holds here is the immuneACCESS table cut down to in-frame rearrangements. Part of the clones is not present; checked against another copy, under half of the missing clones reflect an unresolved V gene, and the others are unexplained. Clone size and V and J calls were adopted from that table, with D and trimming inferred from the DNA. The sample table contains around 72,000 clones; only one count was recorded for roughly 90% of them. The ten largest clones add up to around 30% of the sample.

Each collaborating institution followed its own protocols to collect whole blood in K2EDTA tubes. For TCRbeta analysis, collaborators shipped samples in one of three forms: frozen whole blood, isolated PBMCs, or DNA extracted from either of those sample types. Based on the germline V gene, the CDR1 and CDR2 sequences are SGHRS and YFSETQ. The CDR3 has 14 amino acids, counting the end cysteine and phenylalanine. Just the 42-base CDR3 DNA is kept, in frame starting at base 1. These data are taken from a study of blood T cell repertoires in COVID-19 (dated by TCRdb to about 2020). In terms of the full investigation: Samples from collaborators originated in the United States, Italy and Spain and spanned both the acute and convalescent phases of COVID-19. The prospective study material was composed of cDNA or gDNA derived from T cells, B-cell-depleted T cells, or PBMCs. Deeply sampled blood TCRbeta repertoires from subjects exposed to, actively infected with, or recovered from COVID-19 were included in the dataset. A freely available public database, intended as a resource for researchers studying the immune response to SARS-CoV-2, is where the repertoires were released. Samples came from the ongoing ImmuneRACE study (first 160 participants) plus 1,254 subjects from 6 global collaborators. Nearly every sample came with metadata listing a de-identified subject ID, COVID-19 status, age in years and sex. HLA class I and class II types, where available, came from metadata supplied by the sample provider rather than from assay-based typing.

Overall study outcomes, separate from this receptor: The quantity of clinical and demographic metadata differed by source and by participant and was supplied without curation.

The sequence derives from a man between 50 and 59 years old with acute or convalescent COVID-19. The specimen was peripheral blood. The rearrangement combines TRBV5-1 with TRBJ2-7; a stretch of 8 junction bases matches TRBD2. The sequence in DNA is TGCGCCAGCACCTTGCGGGGGGACGACTACGAGCAGTACTTC. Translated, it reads CASTLRGDDYEQYF.